This record concerns one TCR beta chain sequence. What it binds is unknown. Within the sample, other DNA sequences also encode this same CDR3. TCRdb's copy holds only in-frame clones and misses some; the assay was immunoSEQ multiplex PCR. The profile shows roughly 270,000 clones, about 89% of them singletons. CDR3 length equals 13 residues. V lost 4 bases to trimming and J lost 2 bases, with 9 bases between them. Per the germline V gene, CDR1 is SGHDT and CDR2 is YYEEEE. The data stem from a study of Ad26.COV2.S vaccination and SARS-CoV-2 variants. Overall study: Each vaccinee took Ad26.COV2.S intramuscularly, once or twice 56 days apart.

This sample's treatment: roughly 19 received Ad26.COV2.S at low or high dose, single or two shots; about 5 received placebo; per-sample allocation not given. The samples were gathered on day 63 after the first injection of vaccine or placebo. Adults aged 18-55 years in Boston included the donor. Study-level findings and limits: Total T cell responses may have been underestimated by the TCR breadth and depth analyses. Vaccine and placebo groups showed comparable non-spike TCR breadth.

This sequence was found in a person aged 18-65 years who received the Ad26.COV2.S COVID-19 vaccine or a placebo. This specimen was peripheral blood, taken in a trial of Ad26.COV2.S vaccine versus placebo. The chain carries TRBV5-6 and TRBJ1-2, with D possibly TRBD1 on 5 matching bases. As DNA, the CDR3 is TGTGCCAGCAGCCTCGACAGAAACTATGGCTACACCTTC. Its translation is CASSLDRNYGYTF. Variable domain in full (rest from reference TRBV5-6 and TRBJ1-2): DAGVTQSPTHLIKTRGQQVTLRCSPKSGHDTVSWYQQALGQGPQFIFQYYEEEERQRGNFPDRFSGHQFPNYSSELNVNALLLGDSALYLCASSLDRNYGYTFGSGTRLTVV.